This T cell receptor beta chain was observed in a study of blood T cell repertoires in COVID-19. The repertoire was sequenced with immunoSEQ multiplex PCR; TCRdb's copy has only in-frame clones and lacks some. The data hold under 300,000 clones, with roughly nine tenths observed a single time. The clonotype comes from a man aged 50 to 59 with acute or convalescent COVID-19. The specimen was peripheral blood.

The CDR3 protein is CASSPQGAGNNQPQHF. The CDR3 DNA follows: TGTGCCAGCAGCCCCCAGGGTGCGGGAAACAATCAGCCCCAGCATTTT. The chain joins TRBV21-1 to TRBJ1-5. TRBV21-1 is tagged as a pseudogene. CDR3 length: 16 amino acids.